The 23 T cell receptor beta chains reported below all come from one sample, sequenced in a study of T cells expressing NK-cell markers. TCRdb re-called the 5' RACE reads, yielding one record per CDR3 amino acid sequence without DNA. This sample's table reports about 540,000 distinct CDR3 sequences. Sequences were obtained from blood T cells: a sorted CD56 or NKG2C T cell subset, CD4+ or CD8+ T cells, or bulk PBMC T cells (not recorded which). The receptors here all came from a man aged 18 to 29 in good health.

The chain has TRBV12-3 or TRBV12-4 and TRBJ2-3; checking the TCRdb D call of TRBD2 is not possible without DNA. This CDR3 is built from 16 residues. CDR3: CASSEGAGERRDTQYF.

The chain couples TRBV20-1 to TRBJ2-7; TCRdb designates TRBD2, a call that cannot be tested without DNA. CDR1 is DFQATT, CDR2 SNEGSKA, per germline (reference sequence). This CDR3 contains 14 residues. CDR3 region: CSARSAGVTYEQYF.

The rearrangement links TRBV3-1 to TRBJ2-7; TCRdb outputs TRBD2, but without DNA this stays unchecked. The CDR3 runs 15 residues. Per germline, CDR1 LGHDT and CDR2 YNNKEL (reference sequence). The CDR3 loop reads CASSQEASGAYEQYF.

CDR3 sequence reads: CASSHGGASTDTQYF. J is TRBJ2-3 and V is TRBV27; the TCRdb D gene call, TRBD1, has no DNA to confirm it. Germline lookup yields CDR1 MNHEY and CDR2 SMNVEV (reference sequence). This CDR3 region has 15 residues.

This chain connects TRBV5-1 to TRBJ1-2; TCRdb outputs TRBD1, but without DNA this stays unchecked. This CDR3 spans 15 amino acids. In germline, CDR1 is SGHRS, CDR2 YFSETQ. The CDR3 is CASSDGTAFNYGYTF.

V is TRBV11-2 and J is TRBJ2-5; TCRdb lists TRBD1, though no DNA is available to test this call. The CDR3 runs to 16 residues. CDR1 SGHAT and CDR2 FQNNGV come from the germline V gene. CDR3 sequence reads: CASSLVRGVFRETQYF.

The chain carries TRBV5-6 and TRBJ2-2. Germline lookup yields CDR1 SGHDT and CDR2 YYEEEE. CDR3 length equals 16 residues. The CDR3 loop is CASSPQSGTNTGELFF.

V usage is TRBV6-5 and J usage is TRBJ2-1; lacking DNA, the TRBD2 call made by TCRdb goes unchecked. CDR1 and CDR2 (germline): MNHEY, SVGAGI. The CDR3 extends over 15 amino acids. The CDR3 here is CASSYNGRGSGEQFF.

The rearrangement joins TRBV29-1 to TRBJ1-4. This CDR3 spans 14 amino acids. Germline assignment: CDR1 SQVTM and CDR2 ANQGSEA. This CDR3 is CSVEPRRGGEKLFF.

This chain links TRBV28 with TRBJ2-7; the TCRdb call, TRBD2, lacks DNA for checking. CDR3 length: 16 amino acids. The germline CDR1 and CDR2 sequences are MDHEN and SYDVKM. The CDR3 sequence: CASSLRVSISSYEQYF.

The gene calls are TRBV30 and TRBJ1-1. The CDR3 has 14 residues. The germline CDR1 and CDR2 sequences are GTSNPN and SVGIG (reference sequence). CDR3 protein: CAWSLSDGNTEAFF.

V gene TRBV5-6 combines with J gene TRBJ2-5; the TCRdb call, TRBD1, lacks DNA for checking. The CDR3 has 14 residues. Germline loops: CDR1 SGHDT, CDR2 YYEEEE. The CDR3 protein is CASSLYRDVETQYF.

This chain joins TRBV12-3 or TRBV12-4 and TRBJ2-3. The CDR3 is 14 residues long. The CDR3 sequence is CASSLRVGTDTQYF.

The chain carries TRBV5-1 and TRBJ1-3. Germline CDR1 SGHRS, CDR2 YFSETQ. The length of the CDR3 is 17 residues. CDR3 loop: CASSLSAGQSSGNTIYF.

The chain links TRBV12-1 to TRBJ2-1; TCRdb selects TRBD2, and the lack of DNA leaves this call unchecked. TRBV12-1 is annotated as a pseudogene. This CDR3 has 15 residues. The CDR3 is CASSPTSGTGYEQFF.

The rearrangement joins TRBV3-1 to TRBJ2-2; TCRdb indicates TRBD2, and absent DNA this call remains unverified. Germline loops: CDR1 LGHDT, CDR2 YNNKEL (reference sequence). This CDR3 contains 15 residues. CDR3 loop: CASSQDGTRKGQLFF. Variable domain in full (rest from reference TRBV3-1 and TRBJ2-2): DTAVSQTPKYLVTQMGNDKSIKCEQNLGHDTMYWYKQDSKKFLKIMFSYNNKELIINETVPNRFSPKSPDKAHLNLHINSLELGDSAVYFCASSQDGTRKGQLFFGEGSRLTVL.

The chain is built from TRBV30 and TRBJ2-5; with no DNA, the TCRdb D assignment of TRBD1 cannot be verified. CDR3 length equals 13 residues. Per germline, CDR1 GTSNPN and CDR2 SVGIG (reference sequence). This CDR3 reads CAWMGTPGGTQYF.

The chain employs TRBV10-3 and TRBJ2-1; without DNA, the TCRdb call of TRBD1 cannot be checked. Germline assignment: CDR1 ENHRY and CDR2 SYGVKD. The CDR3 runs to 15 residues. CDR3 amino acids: CAISGDRNSYNEQFF.

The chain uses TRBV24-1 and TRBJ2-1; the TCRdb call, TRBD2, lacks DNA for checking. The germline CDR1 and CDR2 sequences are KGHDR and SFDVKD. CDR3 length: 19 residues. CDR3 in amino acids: CATSDLGVAGGSAINEQFF.

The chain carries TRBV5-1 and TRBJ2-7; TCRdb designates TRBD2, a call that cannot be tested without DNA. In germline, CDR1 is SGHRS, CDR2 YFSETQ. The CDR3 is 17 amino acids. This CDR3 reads CASSLPSGSGSRYEQYF.

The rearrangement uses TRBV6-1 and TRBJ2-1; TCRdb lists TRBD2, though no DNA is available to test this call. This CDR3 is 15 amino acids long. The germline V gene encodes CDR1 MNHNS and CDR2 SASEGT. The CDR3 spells CASSTTSGNSNEQFF.

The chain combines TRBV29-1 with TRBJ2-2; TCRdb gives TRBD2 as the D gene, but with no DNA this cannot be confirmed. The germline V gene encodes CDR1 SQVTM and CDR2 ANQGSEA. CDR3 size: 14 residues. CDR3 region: CSVGTALESGELFF.

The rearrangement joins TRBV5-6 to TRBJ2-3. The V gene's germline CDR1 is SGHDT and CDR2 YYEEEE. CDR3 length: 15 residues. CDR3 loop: CASSLPSGSTDTQYF.